The clone carrying this T cell receptor beta chain has more than one count but fewer than ten. Antigen specificity is unknown. The data are from a study of response to subunit inactivated influenza vaccine. Study conclusions and caveats: Each seasonal influenza vaccination recruits few new T cells, the authors suggested.

MiXCR, applied by TCRdb to the RT-PCR reads, yields one record per CDR3 protein. This repertoire shows about 480,000 distinct CDR3 sequences, over 9.5% found once; its top ten account for approximately 12%. V gave up 5 bases and J gave up 4 bases, with 7 bases separating them. The CDR3 is made up of 12 amino acids. CDR1 SGHVS and CDR2 FQNEAQ come from the germline V gene. The chain is built from TRBV7-8 and TRBJ2-3; D gene ambiguous. The sequence was collected from a man in his fifties who received an inactivated influenza vaccine. Specimen: PBMCs from blood, collected more than 35 days after vaccination. As DNA, the CDR3 is TGTGCCAGCAGCCTAGAGCCAGATACGCAGTATTTT. It specifies CASSLEPDTQYF. Full variable domain (remainder filled in from reference TRBV7-8 and TRBJ2-3): GAGVSQSPRYKVAKRGQDVALRCDPISGHVSLFWYQQALGQGPEFLTYFQNEAQLDKSGLPSDRFFAERPEGSVSTLKIQRTQQEDSAVYLCASSLEPDTQYFGPGTRLTVL.